This is a list of T cell receptor beta chains from one sample in a study of blood T cell repertoires in COVID-19. Sequencing used immunoSEQ multiplex PCR; TCRdb keeps in-frame clones, though not all of them. The table lists 250,000 to 400,000 clones, about nine tenths of them singletons. The source material was peripheral blood. These receptors were taken from a woman between 25 and 40 years old with COVID-19, enrolled during active disease. Both conserved end residues are part of each CDR3. Clone sizes are given selectively: once, few, many, or a class where the clone is expanded.

>TRBV4-1|TRBJ1-5|-
CASSQVLGQGTYSNQPQHF
>TRBV4-1|TRBJ1-2|-
CASSQKEGYGYTF
>TRBV6-4|TRBJ1-6|few
CASSAGAHNSPLHF
>TRBV6-1|TRBJ2-1|once
CASSEAAINNEQFF
>TRBV5-1|TRBJ2-1|-
CASSRELAGEQFF
>TRBV7-8|TRBJ1-1|once
CASSLTREGNTEAFF
>TRBV6-1|TRBJ1-2|-
CASSEAYRSGYTF
>TRBV6-5|TRBJ2-4|once
CASSSPSSGKNIQYF
>TRBV4-2|TRBJ2-1|-
CASSQGRGGPSYNEQFF
>TRBV5-4|TRBJ2-2|-
CASSSERVRGGELFF
>TRBV5-1|TRBJ2-2|-
CASSLEGVNTGELFF
>TRBV3-1/TRBV3-2|TRBJ1-6|-
CASSQGPQNSPLHF
>TRBV19|TRBJ1-5|-
CASSIGGRSGNQPQHF
>TRBV9|TRBJ2-7|-
CASSVSTGSYEQYF
>TRBV2|TRBJ2-3|-
CASSPLAGITDTQYF
>TRBV28|TRBJ2-1|-
CASVGRGNEQFF
>TRBV27|TRBJ1-3|-
CASSLGGPGNTIYF
>TRBV6-2/TRBV6-3|TRBJ1-1|-
CASSYQMYTEAFF
>TRBV7-9|TRBJ2-1|few
CASSNTPEQFF
>TRBV27|TRBJ2-3|-
CASGQEYTDTQYF